This T cell receptor (beta chain) was identified during a study of blood T cell repertoires in COVID-19. CDR1 and CDR2 from the germline V gene are ENHRY and SYGVKD. V shed 3 bases, J shed 0 bases, and the junction held 8 bases outside the gene matches. The CDR3 has 18 residues. In the original analysis: The assay estimated nucleated cells by amplifying reference gene primers. The repertoire was sequenced with immunoSEQ multiplex PCR; TCRdb's copy has only in-frame clones and lacks some. Clone size and V and J calls were adopted from that table, with D and trimming inferred from the DNA. The table includes roughly 520,000 clones, around nine tenths detected once.

Sequenced sample: PBMCs or T cells enriched from blood (not recorded which). This clonotype originated in a woman aged 40 to 50 who had recovered from COVID-19. V usage is TRBV10-3 and J usage is TRBJ1-4; 9 bases line up with TRBD1. The CDR3 DNA reads TGTGCCATCAGTGAAACCGGGACAGGGTACACAACTAATGAAAAACTGTTTTTT. As protein: CAISETGTGYTTNEKLFF.